This section outlines one T cell receptor beta chain sequence together with its context. What it binds is unknown. This sample stems from a study of T cell responses to AZD1222 COVID-19 vaccine. Study results and caveats: White British ancestry dominated among donors, who included more females, and clonal diversity was possibly underestimated. In all cases, repertoires were sampled only after the peak T cell response. Reportedly, nearly half the spike-specific TCRs target unmutated variant regions. Spike was spanned by vaccine-associated CD4 TCRs, with dominance at 160-218 and 743-854.

There are 14 residues in the CDR3. Germline lookup yields CDR1 SGHNT and CDR2 YYREEE (reference sequence). V gave up 2 bases and J gave up 6 bases, with 13 bases separating them. The repertoire was sequenced with immunoSEQ multiplex PCR; TCRdb's copy has only in-frame clones and lacks some. The sample yields more than 100,000 clones, around nine tenths seen once. The sequencing used peripheral blood, collected on day 0 of AZD1222 vaccination. The chain is built from TRBV5-4 and TRBJ2-3; D might be TRBD2 (5 bases). The source of this sequence is an adult in good health. The CDR3 reads CASSLPLVDDTQYF. CDR3 nucleotide sequence: TGTGCCAGCAGCTTACCACTAGTTGACGATACGCAGTATTTT. The whole variable domain, remainder taken from reference TRBV5-4 and TRBJ2-3, is ETGVTQSPTHLIKTRGQQVTLRCSSQSGHNTVSWYQQALGQGPQFIFQYYREEENGRGNFPPRFSGLQFPNYSSELNVNALELDDSALYLCASSLPLVDDTQYFGPGTRLTVL.